The rows below give T cell receptor beta chains drawn from one sample of a study of blood T cells in healthy people across ages. TCRdb recomputed calls from the 5' RACE reads with MiXCR, one row per CDR3 protein. The top ten hold 7% to 9% of the sample, which has about 1,800,000 distinct CDR3 sequences, 28% seen once. Source material: blood. The source of these receptors is a woman under 40 in good health. Each CDR3 is given with its conserved first and last residue. The D gene is left open where the match is weak. A row's size may be missing; if present it is once, few, many or a size class.

>many|-|TRBJ2-6|TRBV12-3/TRBV12-4
CASRSTSSGANVLTF
TGTGCCAGCAGATCTACTAGCTCTGGGGCCAACGTCCTGACTTTC
>many|-|TRBJ2-1|TRBV27
CASSLDLAYDEQFF
TGTGCCAGCAGTTTGGACTTAGCCTACGATGAGCAGTTCTTC
>-|TRBD2|TRBJ2-1|TRBV5-1
CASTWSGRGNNEQFF
TGCGCCAGCACTTGGAGCGGGAGGGGCAACAATGAGCAGTTCTTC
>few|-|TRBJ2-1|TRBV20-1
CSARIPGEATDEQFF
TGCAGTGCTAGAATCCCAGGGGAGGCTACCGATGAGCAGTTCTTC
>few|TRBD1|TRBJ2-2|TRBV5-1
CASSSDRVIGELFF
TGCGCCAGCAGCTCGGACAGGGTAATCGGGGAGCTGTTTTTT
>-|-|TRBJ1-4|TRBV5-6
CASSQAQVATNEKLFF
TGTGCCAGCAGCCAAGCACAGGTCGCAACTAATGAAAAACTGTTTTTT
>few|-|TRBJ2-5|TRBV18
CASSPPVGQETQYF
TGTGCCAGCTCACCACCGGTGGGCCAGGAGACCCAGTACTTC
>few|TRBD1|TRBJ2-7|TRBV20-1
CSARPGQGSYEQYF
TGCAGTGCGAGACCGGGACAGGGCTCCTACGAGCAGTACTTC
>few|TRBD2|TRBJ2-1|TRBV28
CASSLGLTSGVLNEQFF
TGTGCCAGCAGTTTAGGGTTGACTAGCGGGGTCCTCAATGAGCAGTTCTTC
>-|-|TRBJ1-1|TRBV6-1
CASSEGLGRGRAWTEAFF
TGTGCCAGCAGTGAAGGGTTAGGCCGGGGGCGAGCTTGGACTGAAGCTTTCTTT
>-|-|TRBJ1-1|TRBV9
CASSVFLNTEAFF
TGTGCCAGCAGCGTTTTCCTGAACACTGAAGCTTTCTTT
>many|-|TRBJ2-7|TRBV28
CASSRDIYEQYF
TGTGCCAGCAGTCGGGACATATACGAGCAGTACTTC
>few|TRBD2|TRBJ2-2|TRBV11-2
CASSGGLAGGSGEPFF
TGTGCCAGCAGCGGCGGACTAGCGGGAGGTTCCGGGGAGCCGTTTTTT
>-|-|TRBJ2-3|TRBV2
CASSEAAGDVVTDTRYF
TGCGCCAGCAGTGAAGCGGCAGGGGACGTGGTCACAGATACGCGGTATTTT
>few|-|TRBJ1-3|TRBV9
CASSAARGGAGGSGNTIYF
TGTGCCAGCAGCGCCGCACGAGGTGGCGCGGGGGGTAGTGGAAACACCATATATTTT
>few|-|TRBJ2-1|TRBV5-1
CASSAGRDTYNGQFF
TGCGCCAGCAGCGCCGGAAGGGACACCTACAATGGGCAGTTCTTC
>many|-|TRBJ2-5|TRBV20-1
CSAPRGSYQETQYF
TGCAGTGCTCCCCGAGGGAGCTACCAAGAGACCCAGTACTTC
>few|TRBD1|TRBJ1-6|TRBV5-1
CASSGDSRPGNSPLHF
TGCGCCAGCAGCGGGGACAGTAGGCCTGGTAATTCACCCCTCCACTTT
>-|-|TRBJ1-2|TRBV6-5
CASPPWGLQGGYTF
TGTGCCAGCCCCCCTTGGGGCCTTCAAGGTGGCTACACCTTC
>few|-|TRBJ2-5|TRBV5-1
CASSLASPAQQYF
TGCGCCAGCAGCTTGGCCAGCCCAGCGCAGCAGTACTTC
>-|TRBD2|TRBJ2-3|TRBV7-9
CASSYSGGENTQYF
TGTGCCAGCAGCTACAGCGGGGGGGAAAATACGCAGTATTTT
>-|-|TRBJ2-5|TRBV19
CASRSMGETQYF
TGTGCCAGTAGATCCATGGGAGAGACCCAGTACTTT
>-|TRBD2|TRBJ2-1|TRBV5-1
CASSLESGRLAYNEQFF
TGCGCCAGCAGCTTGGAAAGCGGGAGGCTAGCCTACAATGAGCAGTTCTTC
>-|TRBD1|TRBJ1-6|TRBV3-1
CASSYGQANSPLHF
TGTGCCAGCAGCTACGGACAGGCAAATTCACCCCTCCACTTT
>-|-|TRBJ2-1|TRBV20-1
CSARGGGGYSYNEQFF
TGCAGTGCTAGAGGAGGGGGGGGGTACTCCTACAATGAGCAGTTCTTC
>few|TRBD2|TRBJ2-3|TRBV12-3/TRBV12-4
CASSASSSGLAGTGTQYF
TGTGCCAGCAGTGCTTCAAGTTCGGGGCTAGCGGGAACGGGTACGCAGTATTTT
>many|-|TRBJ1-1|TRBV12-3/TRBV12-4
CASSLKGTEAFF
TGTGCCAGCAGTTTGAAGGGCACTGAAGCTTTCTTT
>few|TRBD2|TRBJ2-7|TRBV11-2
CASSFYSGSYEQYF
TGTGCCAGCAGTTTTTATAGCGGGTCGTACGAGCAGTACTTC
>many|TRBD2|TRBJ2-3|TRBV29-1
CSVEVAGGGDTQYF
TGCAGCGTTGAAGTAGCGGGGGGGGGAGATACGCAGTATTTT
>few|-|TRBJ1-1|TRBV3-1
CASSREGIDEAFF
TGTGCCAGCAGCCGGGAGGGGATTGATGAAGCTTTCTTT
>many|TRBD2|TRBJ2-1|TRBV18
CASSPRTSNEQFF
TGTGCCAGCTCCCCTAGGACTAGCAATGAGCAGTTCTTC
>-|-|TRBJ2-7|TRBV13
CASSLGLGTPDEQYF
TGTGCCAGCAGCTTAGGTTTGGGGACTCCGGACGAGCAGTACTTC
>few|TRBD2|TRBJ2-3|TRBV4-2
CASSQDPGLVADTQYF
TGTGCCAGCAGCCAAGATCCCGGACTAGTTGCAGATACGCAGTATTTT
>-|TRBD2|TRBJ2-1|TRBV11-3
CASGGSNYNEQFF
TGTGCCAGCGGCGGGAGTAACTACAATGAGCAGTTCTTC
>-|-|TRBJ2-1|TRBV12-5
CASGLVGTNNEQFF
TGTGCTAGTGGTTTGGTAGGGACGAACAATGAGCAGTTCTTC
>-|-|TRBJ2-7|TRBV12-3/TRBV12-4
CASSPDPYSGYEQYF
TGTGCCAGCAGCCCAGACCCGTATAGCGGTTACGAGCAGTACTTC
>-|-|TRBJ2-3|TRBV12-3/TRBV12-4
CASSDPASTDTQYF
TGTGCCAGCAGTGACCCCGCTAGCACAGATACGCAGTATTTT
>-|-|TRBJ2-7|TRBV5-5
CASSLAHSWSTYEQYF
TGTGCCAGCAGCTTGGCCCATAGCTGGTCTACCTACGAGCAGTACTTC
>many|-|TRBJ2-1|TRBV10-3
CAISESRGEGEQFF
TGTGCCATCAGTGAGTCAAGGGGGGAGGGTGAGCAGTTCTTC
>many|TRBD2|TRBJ2-5|TRBV9
CASSPGTTQETQYF
TGTGCCAGCAGCCCCGGGACTACCCAAGAGACCCAGTACTTC
>many|-|TRBJ2-1|TRBV20-1
CSARLDEQFF
TGCAGTGCTCGCCTCGATGAGCAGTTCTTC
>-|TRBD2|TRBJ2-1|TRBV20-1
CSVWIPGTSGTNEQFF
TGCAGTGTATGGATCCCGGGGACTAGCGGGACGAATGAGCAGTTCTTC
>-|-|TRBJ1-1|TRBV6-5
CASKLQGENTEAFF
TGTGCCAGCAAGCTACAGGGCGAGAACACTGAAGCTTTCTTT
>-|-|TRBJ2-3|TRBV20-1
CSAREGRWEADTQYF
TGCAGTGCTAGAGAAGGGAGGTGGGAGGCAGATACGCAGTATTTT
>-|TRBD1|TRBJ2-2|TRBV29-1
CAGTGLTGELFF
TGCGCCGGGACAGGGCTTACCGGGGAGCTGTTTTTT
>-|-|TRBJ2-1|TRBV3-1
CASSLPRAGRNEQFF
TGTGCCAGCAGTCTACCTAGGGCCGGGCGAAATGAGCAGTTCTTC
>few|-|TRBJ2-3|TRBV4-1
CAISQSQGSDTQYF
TGCGCCATCAGCCAATCCCAGGGGTCAGATACGCAGTATTTT